Shown below are 24 T cell receptor beta chains from a single sample sequenced in a study of cytomegalovirus exposure and HLA in healthy donors. PCR primers comprised 60 Vbeta and 13 Jbeta primers. Libraries were prepared by immunoSEQ multiplex PCR; TCRdb keeps only in-frame clonotypes and omits some of them. The data hold hundreds of thousands of clones, with roughly 79% observed a single time. The specimen was PBMCs. Source of these receptors: a woman in her 40s in good health and CMV-seronegative.

V gene TRBV14 combines with J gene TRBJ1-1, with a possible D match to TRBD1 (5 bases). V was shortened by 1 base and J by 12 bases, with 15 bases between the two germline ends. CDR1 and CDR2 (germline): SGHDN, FVKESK. This CDR3 comprises 13 residues. CDR3 nucleotide sequence: TGTGCCAGCAGCCAAGGCTCTGGGACTTCAACTTTCTTT. Translated: CASSQGSGTSTFF.

This sequence joins TRBV7-8 and TRBJ2-2; TRBD2 matches 7 bases. Germline V gene lookup returns CDR1 SGHVS and CDR2 FQNEAQ. With V trimmed by 7 bases and J by 7 bases, 9 bases remained unmatched. CDR3 length equals 14 residues. The CDR3 sequence: CASTVGGFIGELFF. CDR3 in DNA: TGTGCCAGCACTGTGGGGGGGTTTATCGGGGAGCTGTTTTTT.

The rearrangement uses TRBV6-5 and TRBJ2-5; D is possibly TRBD1 (5 bases). Trimming removed 0 bases at V and 4 bases at J, with 9 bases between. Germline loops: CDR1 MNHEY, CDR2 SVGAGI. The CDR3 spans 14 residues. The CDR3 bases are TGTGCCAGCAGTTACTCGTTCAGGGCAGAGACCCAGTACTTC. Its protein product is CASSYSFRAETQYF.

About this clone itself: The identical CDR3 is also encoded by other nucleotide sequences in the sample. The CDR3 loop is CASSLEATGMGQPQHF. CDR3 sequence (DNA): TGTGCCAGCAGCTTGGAAGCAACCGGGATGGGTCAGCCCCAGCATTTT. The chain recombines TRBV5-8 with TRBJ1-5; D unclear. V was trimmed by 0 bases and J by 6 bases, leaving 16 bases between them. There are 16 residues in the CDR3. Germline assignment: CDR1 SGHTS and CDR2 YDEGEE.

The chain uses TRBV5-1 and TRBJ2-2; no clear D. This CDR3 is built from 13 residues. Trimming left V 4 bases short and J 4 bases short, with 8 bases between. Germline V lookup: CDR1 SGHRS, CDR2 YFSETQ. The CDR3 bases are TGCGCCAGCAGCCCGAGGAGCACCGGGGAGCTGTTTTTT. This codes for CASSPRSTGELFF.

The sample holds a few counts of this clone. The J gene is TRBJ1-4, the V gene TRBV5-1, with D possibly TRBD1 on 5 matching bases. The CDR3 length is 15 residues. With 1 base removed from V and 7 bases from J, the gap between germline ends came to 14 bases. Germline loops: CDR1 SGHRS, CDR2 YFSETQ. DNA of the CDR3: TGCGCCAGCAGCTTGATGGAGGGGCGAGGTGAAAAACTGTTTTTT. Translation: CASSLMEGRGEKLFF.

The chain uses TRBV9 and TRBJ1-6, with TRBD1 as a possible D gene (5 bases). CDR3 length: 17 residues. The ends were cut back, 0 bases at V and 5 bases at J, with 15 bases in the middle. Germline CDR1 and CDR2: SGDLS and YYNGEE. Written as DNA, the CDR3 is TGTGCCAGCAGCGTAGCCCCCGGGGGGAGGGATAATTCACCCCTCCACTTT. Translated, it gives CASSVAPGGRDNSPLHF.

The chain employs TRBV5-1 and TRBJ2-1; 12 positions match TRBD2. J was trimmed by 5 bases and V by 4 bases; bases with no gene match: 4. The CDR3 consists of 15 residues. CDR1 and CDR2 (germline): SGHRS, YFSETQ. The CDR3 is CASSQLAGGHNEQFF. The CDR3 DNA reads TGCGCCAGCAGCCAACTAGCGGGGGGTCACAATGAGCAGTTCTTC.

This clone has just one count. The rearrangement links TRBV6-4 to TRBJ2-3, with D maybe TRBD2 (6 bases). There are 14 residues in the CDR3. V shed 9 bases and J shed 4 bases, with 17 bases lying between them. Germline V gene lookup returns CDR1 MRHNA and CDR2 SNTAGT. The CDR3 loop is CARFPPGGPDTQYF. The CDR3 bases are TGTGCCAGATTCCCCCCCGGGGGACCAGATACGCAGTATTTT.

The chain joins TRBV5-1 to TRBJ2-6; 8 bases are shared with TRBD2. Per germline, CDR1 SGHRS and CDR2 YFSETQ. V was pared by 2 bases and J by 1 base, with 2 bases of the junction left unmatched. This CDR3 spans 16 amino acids. In DNA form, the CDR3 reads TGCGCCAGCAGCTTACGGGGGGGATCTGGGGCCAACGTCCTGACTTTC. Protein sequence: CASSLRGGSGANVLTF.

This clone was seen once. V gene TRBV6-1 combines with J gene TRBJ1-2; D is possibly TRBD1 (6 bases). Trimming took off 5 bases at V and 0 bases at J, with 13 bases between the two ends. The CDR3 is 15 amino acids. Germline-derived CDR1 and CDR2 are MNHNS and SASEGT. CDR3 residues: CASSWGHQANYGYTF. The CDR3 nucleotides are TGTGCCAGCAGTTGGGGACACCAAGCTAACTATGGCTACACCTTC.

In its sample, this clone was seen once. The rearrangement uses TRBV7-2 and TRBJ1-2, with D perhaps TRBD1 (5 bases). V shed 1 base and J shed 4 bases, with 10 bases lying between them. This CDR3 is built from 14 residues. The V gene's germline CDR1 is SGHTA and CDR2 FQGNSA. CDR3: CASSLVQGSYGYTF. In DNA, the CDR3 is TGTGCCAGCAGCTTAGTGCAGGGTAGCTATGGCTACACCTTC.

The V call is TRBV11-2, the J call TRBJ1-3; the D is unclear. Germline V gives CDR1 SGHAT, CDR2 FQNNGV. The CDR3 totals 14 residues. Trimming left V 5 bases short and J 0 bases short, with 8 bases between. The CDR3, as DNA: TGTGCCAGCAGCCCAGACAACTCTGGAAACACCATATATTTT. Protein product: CASSPDNSGNTIYF.

The chain has TRBV11-2 and TRBJ1-4; tentative D call: TRBD1 (6 bases). Germline V gene sequence: CDR1 SGHAT, CDR2 FQNNGV. This CDR3 is 15 amino acids long. V was pared by 5 bases and J by 0 bases, with 10 bases between. The CDR3 coding sequence is TGTGCCAGCAGCCGTAGGACAGCAACTAATGAAAAACTGTTTTTT. Translating it yields CASSRRTATNEKLFF.

This chain connects TRBV7-8 to TRBJ2-3; TRBD2 agrees at 8 bases. Trimming removed 5 bases from V and 0 bases from J; junction bases left unmatched: 7. This CDR3 comprises 16 residues. Germline V gene lookup returns CDR1 SGHVS and CDR2 FQNEAQ. CDR3 protein: CASSREGGFSTDTQYF. For the CDR3, the DNA is TGTGCCAGCAGCCGGGAGGGTGGGTTTAGCACAGATACGCAGTATTTT.

The chain links TRBV7-8 to TRBJ1-1; 7 bases align to TRBD1. CDR1 and CDR2 from the germline V gene are SGHVS and FQNEAQ. J lost 10 bases, V lost 3 bases, and 11 bases had no gene match. This CDR3 is built from 14 residues. The DNA of the CDR3 is TGTGCCAGCAGCTTTAAGGGCCAGACAGGGCGAGCTTTCTTT. Its translation: CASSFKGQTGRAFF.

The V call is TRBV11-3, the J call TRBJ2-5, with 11 bases aligning to TRBD1. The CDR3 contains 16 residues. Losses at the gene ends were 1 base for V and 4 bases for J; bases not matched to a gene: 5. Germline-derived CDR1 and CDR2 are SGHNT and YENEEA. The CDR3 here is CASSLARTGGIETQYF. The CDR3 nucleotides read TGTGCCAGCAGCTTAGCTCGGACAGGGGGCATAGAGACCCAGTACTTC.

This clone was detected once. The chain recombines TRBV5-4 with TRBJ2-7; tentatively, D is TRBD2 (5 bases). The CDR3 extends over 15 amino acids. Per germline, CDR1 SGHNT and CDR2 YYREEE (reference sequence). Trimming took 1 base from V and 1 from J, leaving 12 bases between them. The CDR3 nucleotides are TGTGCCAGCAGCTTGCCGTCGACGGGGTCCTACGAGCAGTACTTC. It translates to CASSLPSTGSYEQYF.

The sample holds a few counts of this clone. The rearrangement joins TRBV4-3 to TRBJ1-4, with 7 bases matching TRBD1. V lost 2 bases to trimming and J lost 7 bases; unmatched junction nucleotides: 4. Looked up from germline, CDR1 is LGHNA and CDR2 is YSLEER. The CDR3 contains 14 residues. The CDR3 protein is CASSQRQGVEKLFF. DNA for the CDR3: TGCGCCAGCAGCCAACGCCAGGGGGTTGAAAAACTGTTTTTT.

This chain connects TRBV5-1 to TRBJ2-2; 9 bases map to TRBD1. V dropped 0 bases and J dropped 2; count of bases not matched to a gene: 8. The CDR3 runs to 18 residues. Germline assignment: CDR1 SGHRS and CDR2 YFSETQ. Written as DNA, the CDR3 is TGCGCCAGCAGCTTGGCGTTCCGGGACAGGGTTAACACCGGGGAGCTGTTTTTT. Amino acid sequence: CASSLAFRDRVNTGELFF.

The rearrangement links TRBV4-1 to TRBJ2-4; D possibly corresponds to TRBD1 (5 bases). Trimming pared 2 bases from V and 8 bases from J, leaving 16 bases between. There are 15 residues in the CDR3. CDR1 and CDR2 (germline): MGHRA, YSYEKL. Written as DNA, the CDR3 is TGCGCCAGCAGCCAAAGGGGTACAGGTGCAGACATTCAGTACTTC. Protein product: CASSQRGTGADIQYF.

The gene calls are TRBV7-9 and TRBJ2-3, with a weak D call TRBD2 (6 bases). Trimming pared 1 base from V and 7 bases from J, leaving 9 bases between. This CDR3 has 13 residues. Per the germline V gene, CDR1 is SEHNR and CDR2 is FQNEAQ (reference sequence). The CDR3: CASSLEDYYTQYF. The CDR3 coding sequence is TGTGCCAGCAGCTTAGAGGACTACTATACGCAGTATTTT.

Concerning this clone: One end of the junction varies from germline; a read error may be responsible. The chain uses TRBV7-7 and TRBJ2-2, with unresolved D. Germline assignment: CDR1 SSHAT and CDR2 FNYEAQ (reference sequence). This CDR3 spans 14 amino acids. The CDR3: CASSPLDRTGELFF. In DNA form, the CDR3 reads TGTGCTAGCAGCCCCCTAGACCGTACCGGGGAGCTGTTTTTT.

This clone was counted a few times. The rearrangement links TRBV7-9 to TRBJ2-3; TRBD1 matches at 7 bases. The germline CDR1 and CDR2 sequences are SEHNR and FQNEAQ (reference sequence). V lost 0 bases to trimming and J lost 0 bases; unmatched junction nucleotides: 3. CDR3 length equals 16 residues. CDR3 sequence: CASSLAWDRSTDTQYF. CDR3 coding DNA: TGTGCCAGCAGCTTAGCGTGGGACAGAAGCACAGATACGCAGTATTTT.